Listed below are T cell receptor beta chains from one sample, sequenced in a study of T cells in Graves' hyperthyroidism and ophthalmopathy. Each CDR3 protein is one row after TCRdb ran MiXCR on the multiplex PCR reads. Of 300,000 to 450,000 distinct CDR3 sequences in the sample, 20% to 30% were seen once. The sample taken for sequencing was blood. These receptors were taken from a man in his forties or fifties with Graves' hyperthyroidism. Both conserved end residues are part of each CDR3. Each record gives: clone size, J gene, D gene, V gene, CDR3 protein, CDR3 DNA. D genes are given only for firm matches. Only some rows state a clone size, as once, few, many or a class for expanded clones.

>few|TRBJ2-5|TRBD2|TRBV5-1
CASSFVTGGQETQYF
TGCGCCAGCAGCTTTGTCACGGGAGGTCAAGAGACCCAGTACTTC
>few|TRBJ1-2|TRBD1|TRBV12-5
CASGLAQGAGGYTF
TGTGCTAGTGGTTTGGCCCAGGGGGCGGGCGGCTACACCTTC
>few|TRBJ2-2|TRBD1|TRBV12-3/TRBV12-4
CASSPDRGWTGELFF
TGTGCCAGCAGTCCCGACAGGGGATGGACCGGGGAGCTGTTTTTT
>NA|TRBJ2-5|TRBD1|TRBV20-1
CSAKTGVETQYF
TGCAGTGCTAAGACAGGGGTCGAGACCCAGTACTTC
>many|TRBJ2-7|NA|TRBV12-3/TRBV12-4
CASSLGSGGRDYEQYF
TGTGCCAGCAGTTTAGGCAGTGGCGGACGGGACTACGAGCAGTACTTC
>NA|TRBJ2-6|NA|TRBV3-1
CASSRGTTGSGANVLTF
TGTGCCAGCAGCCGAGGTACAACAGGCTCTGGGGCCAACGTCCTGACTTTC
>few|TRBJ2-1|TRBD2|TRBV20-1
CSARGASGSSYNEQFF
TGCAGTGCCCGTGGGGCTAGCGGGAGTTCCTACAATGAGCAGTTCTTC
>many|TRBJ2-1|TRBD2|TRBV5-1
CASSLTSGSYNEQFF
TGTGCCAGCAGCCTGACTAGCGGGAGCTACAATGAGCAGTTCTTC
>many|TRBJ2-1|NA|TRBV11-2
CASSPNSYNEQFF
TGTGCCAGCAGTCCCAATTCTTACAATGAGCAGTTCTTC
>many|TRBJ2-5|TRBD2|TRBV11-2
CASRKGTSGRETQYF
TGTGCCAGCAGAAAAGGGACTAGCGGGAGAGAGACCCAGTACTTC
>few|TRBJ2-2|NA|TRBV2
CATLMGPTDTGELFF
TGTGCCACCCTTATGGGACCGACCGACACCGGGGAGCTGTTTTTT
>NA|TRBJ2-1|TRBD2|TRBV6-1
CASSDGLAGKSYNEQFF
TGTGCCAGCAGTGACGGACTAGCGGGAAAATCCTACAATGAGCAGTTCTTC
>few|TRBJ1-1|NA|TRBV6-5
CASSYSLFPGQEPFF
TGTGCCAGCAGTTACTCGCTATTCCCAGGGCAGGAACCTTTCTTT
>NA|TRBJ2-5|TRBD1|TRBV24-1
CATSDPTQGSGETQYF
TGTGCCACCAGTGATCCCACACAGGGGTCAGGGGAGACCCAGTACTTC
>few|TRBJ2-7|NA|TRBV19
CASSTQGNGEQYF
TGTGCCAGTAGTACGCAGGGAAACGGCGAGCAGTACTTC
>few|TRBJ1-3|NA|TRBV2
CASSGGGSGNTIYF
TGTGCCAGCAGTGGGGGCGGCTCTGGAAACACCATATATTTT
>NA|TRBJ2-1|TRBD2|TRBV6-2/TRBV6-3
CASSSGTSEKNEQFF
TGTGCCAGCAGCTCCGGGACTAGCGAAAAGAATGAGCAGTTCTTC
>many|TRBJ2-3|TRBD2|TRBV12-5
CASGLVPTSGTQVADTQYF
TGTGCTAGTGGTTTGGTACCTACTAGCGGGACCCAGGTTGCAGATACGCAGTATTTT
>NA|TRBJ2-1|NA|TRBV2
CASIRAMSDNEQFF
TGTGCCAGCATTAGAGCTATGAGTGACAATGAGCAGTTCTTC
>many|TRBJ2-3|NA|TRBV10-3
CAISEDGDTQYF
TGTGCCATCAGTGAGGACGGGGATACGCAGTATTTT
>NA|TRBJ2-3|NA|TRBV5-6
CASSLGAATDTQYF
TGTGCCAGCAGCTTGGGGGCCGCTACAGATACGCAGTATTTT
>many|TRBJ2-5|NA|TRBV6-5
CASSYSRSTQETQYF
TGTGCCAGCAGTTACTCGAGAAGCACCCAAGAGACCCAGTACTTC
>NA|TRBJ2-5|NA|TRBV6-1
CATGRDPRETQYF
TGTGCCACCGGTCGGGACCCGCGAGAGACCCAGTACTTC
>few|TRBJ2-7|TRBD2|TRBV10-3
CAISGTSGGSSYEQYF
TGTGCCATCAGTGGGACTAGCGGGGGGTCGTCCTACGAGCAGTACTTC
>NA|TRBJ2-1|TRBD2|TRBV11-3
CASSLSSSGRVHEQFF
TGCGCCAGCAGCCTCTCCTCTAGCGGGAGGGTTCATGAGCAGTTCTTC
>NA|TRBJ1-5|NA|TRBV29-1
CSVEVGTAGEDTQHF
TGCAGCGTTGAAGTGGGGACTGCGGGAGAGGATACGCAGCATTTT
>NA|TRBJ2-1|TRBD1|TRBV12-3/TRBV12-4
CASSKQGEQFF
TGTGCCAGCAGCAAACAGGGGGAGCAGTTCTTC
>NA|TRBJ2-6|NA|TRBV30
CAWSVGGPGANVLTF
TGTGCCTGGAGTGTCGGGGGCCCTGGGGCCAACGTCCTGACTTTC
>many|TRBJ2-7|NA|TRBV28
CASSSVRVSYEQYF
TGTGCCAGCAGTTCGGTACGAGTATCCTACGAGCAGTACTTC